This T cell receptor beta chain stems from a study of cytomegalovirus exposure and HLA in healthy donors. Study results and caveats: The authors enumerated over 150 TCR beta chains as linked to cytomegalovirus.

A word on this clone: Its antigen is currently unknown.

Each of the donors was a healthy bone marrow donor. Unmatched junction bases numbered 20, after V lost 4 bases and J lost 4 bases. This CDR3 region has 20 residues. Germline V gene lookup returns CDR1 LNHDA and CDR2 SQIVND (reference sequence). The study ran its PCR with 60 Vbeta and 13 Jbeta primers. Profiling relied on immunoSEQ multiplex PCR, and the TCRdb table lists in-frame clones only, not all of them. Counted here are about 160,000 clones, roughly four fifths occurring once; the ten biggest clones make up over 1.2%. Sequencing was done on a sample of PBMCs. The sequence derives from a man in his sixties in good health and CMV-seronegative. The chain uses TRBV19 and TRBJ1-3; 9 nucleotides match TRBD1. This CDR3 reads CASSTNIPGQGESGGNTIYF. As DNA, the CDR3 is TGTGCCAGTAGTACAAACATTCCGGGACAGGGCGAATCGGGCGGAAACACCATATATTTT.